Shown below are 9 T cell receptor beta chains from a single sample sequenced in a study of T cell responses to AZD1222 COVID-19 vaccine. TCRdb's table, derived via immunoSEQ multiplex PCR, lists solely in-frame clones and lacks some. Of some 150,000 clones listed, around 88% are singletons. The material sequenced was peripheral blood, taken on day 0 of AZD1222 vaccination. The receptors originated from an adult in good health.

The V call is TRBV15, the J call TRBJ1-6; TRBD1 matches 7 bases. This CDR3 is 16 amino acids long. The V and J ends lost 0 bases and 9 bases, in that order; junction bases with no gene match: 8. Germline V gene sequence: CDR1 LNHNV, CDR2 YYDKDF (reference sequence). The CDR3 protein is CATSRDLDRAGSPLHF. The CDR3 DNA reads TGTGCCACCAGCAGAGATTTAGACAGGGCGGGTTCACCCCTCCACTTT.

The chain joins TRBV27 to TRBJ2-5; maybe TRBD2 (7 bases). The CDR3 is 16 residues long. V gave up 8 bases and J gave up 5 bases, with 24 bases separating them. Germline assignment: CDR1 MNHEY and CDR2 SMNVEV (reference sequence). As DNA, the CDR3 is TGTGCCAGCCCGGGTCCGGGGGGCCGTAGTGTTGAGACCCAGTACTTC. Translating gives CASPGPGGRSVETQYF.

This chain uses TRBV11-3 with TRBJ1-2, with D unresolved. This CDR3 region has 14 residues. The V end was cut by 1 base, the J end by 8 bases, with 14 bases between. The germline gives CDR1 SGHNT, CDR2 YENEEA. CDR3 nucleotide sequence: TGTGCCAGCAGCTTAGGACGACAAAATAACGGCTACACCTTC. Protein product: CASSLGRQNNGYTF.

This chain connects TRBV9 to TRBJ1-6; a weak D match, TRBD1 (5 bases). Trimming took off 0 bases at V and 5 bases at J, with 6 bases between the two ends. CDR3 length: 14 residues. Germline V CDR1 and CDR2: SGDLS, YYNGEE. CDR3 loop: CASSVEGHNSPLHF. In DNA, the CDR3 is TGTGCCAGCAGCGTAGAGGGGCATAATTCACCCCTCCACTTT.

The chain links TRBV3-1 (or the pseudogene TRBV3-2) to TRBJ2-3; D not resolved. The CDR3 is 14 amino acids. The V end was cut by 0 bases, the J end by 10 bases, with 14 bases between. Germline V gene data show CDR1 as LGHDT and CDR2 as YNNKEL (reference sequence). As DNA, the CDR3 is TGTGCCAGCAGCCAAGATCTATCGTCCCAGGCGCAGTATTTT. Translated, it gives CASSQDLSSQAQYF.

The chain is built from TRBV6-5 and TRBJ2-7, with 10 positions matching TRBD1. This CDR3 region has 15 residues. J was trimmed by 5 bases and V by 6 bases; bases with no gene match: 10. The germline CDR1 and CDR2 sequences are MNHEY and SVGAGI. CDR3 in amino acids: CASRRDRGNRNEQYF. The CDR3 DNA follows: TGTGCCAGCAGACGGGACAGGGGAAATAGGAACGAGCAGTACTTC.

The V call is TRBV5-6, the J call TRBJ2-5; D is perhaps TRBD1 or TRBD2 (6 bases each). The CDR3 consists of 16 residues. V gave up 3 bases and J gave up 3 bases, with 18 bases separating them. Germline values: CDR1 SGHDT, CDR2 YYEEEE. The chain's CDR3 is CASSYLGAGGEETQYF. Here the CDR3 DNA reads TGTGCCAGCAGCTACCTGGGGGCAGGAGGGGAAGAGACCCAGTACTTC.

This chain connects TRBV27 to TRBJ1-5; 9 nucleotides agree with TRBD1. Germline CDR1 is MNHEY and CDR2 is SMNVEV (reference sequence). After removal of 6 bases from V and 4 bases from J, the junction contained 10 bases not matched to a gene. CDR3 length: 16 amino acids. The chain's CDR3 is CASRSTGGWANQPQHF. In DNA form, the CDR3 reads TGTGCCAGCAGGTCGACAGGGGGATGGGCAAATCAGCCCCAGCATTTT.

The chain carries TRBV7-2 and TRBJ2-7, with 10 positions matching TRBD2. This CDR3 contains 16 residues. V lost 2 bases, J lost 7 bases, and 11 bases stayed unmatched. The germline V gene has CDR1 SGHTA and CDR2 FQGNSA. The CDR3 DNA follows: TGTGCCAGCAGCTTAAGCGCAAGCGGGAGGGTTCAAGAGCAGTACTTC. Translation gives CASSLSASGRVQEQYF.